These 9 T cell receptor beta chains were all obtained from the same sample, sequenced in a study of T cell repertoires in cytomegalovirus infection. TCRdb reprocessed the reads via MiXCR and lists one record per CDR3 protein. Of fewer than 550,000 distinct CDR3 sequences listed, 15% to 20% were seen once; the top ten hold roughly 25%. What was sequenced was CD8+ T cells from PBMCs. These receptors originate from a human donor in good health (CMV status not recorded). Some clones in this sample may be carry-over from other donors' samples.

The rearrangement links TRBV9 to TRBJ2-2; D gene unclear. CDR1 SGDLS and CDR2 YYNGEE come from the germline V gene. This CDR3 region has 12 residues. The ends were cut back, 0 bases at V and 7 bases at J, with 4 bases in the middle. The DNA for the CDR3 is TGTGCCAGCAGCGTAGACATCGGGGAGCTGTTTTTT. Its protein product is CASSVDIGELFF.

This clonotype showed up many times. Here the CDR3 DNA reads TGTGCCAGCAGCCCCCAGCCGGGGAAAGATGGACGTAGAGCCAAAAACATTCAGTACTTC. This encodes CASSPQPGKDGRRAKNIQYF. The chain couples TRBV11-2 to TRBJ2-4, with a weak D call TRBD2 (5 bases). V was trimmed by 5 bases and J by 0 bases, leaving 26 bases between them. The CDR3 totals 20 residues. Germline V gives CDR1 SGHAT, CDR2 FQNNGV. Looking up the rest from reference TRBV11-2 and TRBJ2-4 gives the full variable domain: EAGVAQSPRYKIIEKRQSVAFWCNPISGHATLYWYQQILGQGPKLLIQFQNNGVVDDSQLPKDRFSAERLKGVDSTLKIQPAKLEDSAVYLCASSPQPGKDGRRAKNIQYFGAGTRLSVL.

On this clonotype itself: Since a much larger clone is just one base distant, this may be a read error. Because the CDR3 is missing its conserved closing phenylalanine or tryptophan, this is likely a read error. The rearrangement links TRBV27 to TRBJ2-7, with D possibly matching TRBD2 (5 bases). Trimming shortened V by 7 bases and J by 4 bases, and 17 bases separated the two germline ends. Germline V gene data show CDR1 as MNHEY and CDR2 as SMNVEV (reference sequence). The CDR3 has 14 amino acids. In DNA form, the CDR3 reads TGTGCCAGCACCCCCTCCGGGGTCGGGTACGAGCAGTACTTA. Residues: CASTPSGVGYEQYL.

This clonotype has a handful of counts. The rearrangement uses TRBV10-3 and TRBJ2-2; 9 bases are a match to TRBD2. V lost 10 bases, J lost 4 bases, and 10 bases stayed unmatched. The germline gives CDR1 ENHRY, CDR2 SYGVKD. CDR3 length: 15 amino acids. CDR3: CATRSSGDPTGELFF. For the CDR3, the DNA is TGTGCCACTCGTTCTAGCGGGGACCCCACCGGGGAGCTGTTTTTT.

The CDR3 DNA sequence: TGCAGTGCTAGTAGACAGGGGCTTGAAGCTTTCTTT. Translation gives CSASRQGLEAFF. The V call is TRBV20-1, the J call TRBJ1-1, with 8 positions matching TRBD1. This CDR3 comprises 12 residues. Unmatched junction bases numbered 4, after V lost 3 bases and J lost 7 bases. Germline V lookup: CDR1 DFQATT, CDR2 SNEGSKA (reference sequence).

The rearrangement uses TRBV7-4 and TRBJ2-2; D is unresolved. V lost 2 bases and J 8 bases, leaving 6 bases between the germline ends. The CDR3 spans 12 residues. The germline gives CDR1 SGHVT, CDR2 SQSDAQ. In DNA form, the CDR3 reads TGTGCCAGCAGCTTAAGTAGAGGGGAGCTGTTTTTT. Translation: CASSLSRGELFF.

This clonotype came up a few times. V and J are TRBV20-1 and TRBJ1-2, with D possibly being TRBD1 (5 bases). V was cut by 8 bases and J by 1 base, with 17 bases left in between. CDR1 DFQATT and CDR2 SNEGSKA come from the germline V gene (reference sequence). This CDR3 comprises 14 residues. The CDR3, as DNA: TGCAGTCAGGGTGGGGGGTCCGGTAACTATGGCTACACCTTC. This encodes CSQGGGSGNYGYTF.

The chain links TRBV10-3 to TRBJ2-1; 8 bases agree with TRBD1. The V and J ends lost 6 bases and 5 bases, in that order; junction bases with no gene match: 15. The CDR3 is made up of 17 amino acids. The germline CDR1 and CDR2 sequences are ENHRY and SYGVKD. The CDR3 reads CAIRRSSGGRPNNEQFF. In DNA, the CDR3 is TGTGCCATCAGAAGATCTTCAGGGGGCAGACCGAACAATGAGCAGTTCTTC.

As regards this clonotype: This may stem from a read error, because a much larger clone lies one nucleotide away. The CDR3 end shows no conserved phenylalanine or tryptophan, and so a read error is likely. CDR3 bases: TGTGCCAGCAGTTCCTTTATGGGACTAGCGGGTTTTGAGCAGTTCTTA. Its protein is CASSSFMGLAGFEQFL. The J gene is TRBJ2-1, the V gene TRBV27; 12 bases align to TRBD2. Trimming removed 4 bases from V and 9 bases from J; junction bases left unmatched: 10. The CDR3 is made up of 16 amino acids. Looked up from germline, CDR1 is MNHEY and CDR2 is SMNVEV (reference sequence).